This T cell receptor (beta chain) was retrieved from a study of PD-1 blockade in mismatch repair-deficient tumors. Measured with immunoSEQ multiplex PCR; TCRdb has only the in-frame clones, and not every one. The table has around 120,000 clones, 85% to 90% seen once. From germline, CDR1 is MGHRA and CDR2 YSYEKL. V shed 4 bases and J 3 bases; nucleotides not matched to a gene: 5. There are 15 residues in the CDR3. This TCR was sampled from an adult with mismatch repair-deficient cancer. Sequenced material: peripheral blood, taken 72 weeks after starting pembrolizumab. The V and J genes are TRBV4-1 and TRBJ1-5; 8 positions agree with TRBD1. CDR3 nucleotides: TGCGCCAGCAGCCCCCGGACAGGGCCCAATCAGCCCCAGCATTTT. Its protein is CASSPRTGPNQPQHF.